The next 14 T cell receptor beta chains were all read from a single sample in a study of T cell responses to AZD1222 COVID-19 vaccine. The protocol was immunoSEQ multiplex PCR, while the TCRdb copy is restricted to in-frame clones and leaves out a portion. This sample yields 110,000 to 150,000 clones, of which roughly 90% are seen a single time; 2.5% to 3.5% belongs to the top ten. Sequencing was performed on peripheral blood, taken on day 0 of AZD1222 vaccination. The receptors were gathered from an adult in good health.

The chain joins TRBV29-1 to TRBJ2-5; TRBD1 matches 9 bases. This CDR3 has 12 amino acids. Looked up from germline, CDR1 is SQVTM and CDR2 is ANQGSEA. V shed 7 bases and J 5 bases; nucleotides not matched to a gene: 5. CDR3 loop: CSGYRGRETQYF. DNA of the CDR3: TGCAGCGGATACAGGGGGCGGGAGACCCAGTACTTC. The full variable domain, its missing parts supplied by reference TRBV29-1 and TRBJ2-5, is SAVISQKPSRDICQRGTSLTIQCQVDSQVTMMFWYRQQPGQSLTLIATANQGSEATYESGFVIDKFPISRPNLTFSTLTVSNMSPEDSSIYLCSGYRGRETQYFGPGTRLLVL.

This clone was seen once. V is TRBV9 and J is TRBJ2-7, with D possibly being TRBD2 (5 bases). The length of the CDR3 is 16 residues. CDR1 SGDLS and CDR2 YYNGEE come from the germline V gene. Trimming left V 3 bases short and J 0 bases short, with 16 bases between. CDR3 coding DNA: TGTGCCAGCAGCGCACGCACAAGCGGATCCTCCTACGAGCAGTACTTC. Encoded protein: CASSARTSGSSYEQYF. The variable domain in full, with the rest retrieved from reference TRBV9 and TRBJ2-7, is DSGVTQTPKHLITATGQRVTLRCSPRSGDLSVYWYQQSLDQGLQFLIQYYNGEERAKGNILERFSAQQFPDLHSELNLSSLELGDSALYFCASSARTSGSSYEQYFGPGTRLTVT.

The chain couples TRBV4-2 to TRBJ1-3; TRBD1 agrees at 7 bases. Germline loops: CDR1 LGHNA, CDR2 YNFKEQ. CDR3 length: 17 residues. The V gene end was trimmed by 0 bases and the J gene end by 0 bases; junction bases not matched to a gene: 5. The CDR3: CASSQEEGGLSGNTIYF. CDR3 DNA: TGTGCCAGCAGCCAAGAGGAAGGGGGCCTCTCTGGAAACACCATATATTTT.

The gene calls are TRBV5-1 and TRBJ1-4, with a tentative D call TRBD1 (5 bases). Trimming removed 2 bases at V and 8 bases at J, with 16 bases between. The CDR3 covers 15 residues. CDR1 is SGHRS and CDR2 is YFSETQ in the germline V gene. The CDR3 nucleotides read TGCGCCAGCAGCTTAGATACAGGTGACGGCGAAAAACTGTTTTTT. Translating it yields CASSLDTGDGEKLFF.

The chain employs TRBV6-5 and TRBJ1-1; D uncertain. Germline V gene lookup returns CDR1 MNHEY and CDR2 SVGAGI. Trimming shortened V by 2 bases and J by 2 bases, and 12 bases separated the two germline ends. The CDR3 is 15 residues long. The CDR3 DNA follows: TGTGCCAGCAGTTACCCCCGGACGGGTAACACTGAAGCTTTCTTT. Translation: CASSYPRTGNTEAFF.

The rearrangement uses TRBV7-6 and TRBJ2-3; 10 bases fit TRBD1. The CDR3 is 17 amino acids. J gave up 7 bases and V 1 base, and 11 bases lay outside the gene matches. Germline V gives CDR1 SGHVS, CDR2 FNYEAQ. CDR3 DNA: TGTGCCAGCAGCTTAGATTGGACAGGGGGGAAGGAGAATACGCAGTATTTT. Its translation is CASSLDWTGGKENTQYF.

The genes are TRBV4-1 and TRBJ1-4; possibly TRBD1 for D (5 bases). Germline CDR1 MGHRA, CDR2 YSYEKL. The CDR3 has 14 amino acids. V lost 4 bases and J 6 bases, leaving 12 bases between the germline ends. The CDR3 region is CASSPRDGDEKLFF. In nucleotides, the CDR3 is TGCGCCAGCAGCCCCCGGGACGGGGATGAAAAACTGTTTTTT.

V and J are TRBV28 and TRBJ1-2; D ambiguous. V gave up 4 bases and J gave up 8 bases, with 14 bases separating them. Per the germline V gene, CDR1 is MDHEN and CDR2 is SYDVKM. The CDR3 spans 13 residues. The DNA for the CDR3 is TGTGCCAGCAGTTCGGGCCCTACGGGCGGCTACACCTTC. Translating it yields CASSSGPTGGYTF.

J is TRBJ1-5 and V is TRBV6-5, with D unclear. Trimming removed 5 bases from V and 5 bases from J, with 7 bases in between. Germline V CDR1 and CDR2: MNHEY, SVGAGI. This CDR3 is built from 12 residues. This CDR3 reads CASSKNDQPQHF. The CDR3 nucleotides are TGTGCCAGCAGTAAGAACGATCAGCCCCAGCATTTT.

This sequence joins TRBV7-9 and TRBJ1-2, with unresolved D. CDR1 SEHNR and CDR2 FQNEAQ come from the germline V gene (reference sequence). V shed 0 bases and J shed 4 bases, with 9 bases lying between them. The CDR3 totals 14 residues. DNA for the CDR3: TGTGCCAGCAGCTTAGCGGACGGCCGCTATGGCTACACCTTC. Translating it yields CASSLADGRYGYTF.

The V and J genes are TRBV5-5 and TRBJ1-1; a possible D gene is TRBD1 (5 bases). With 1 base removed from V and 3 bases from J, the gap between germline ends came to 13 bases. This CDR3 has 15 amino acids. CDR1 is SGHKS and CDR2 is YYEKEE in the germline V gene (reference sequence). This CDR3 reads CASSLTGGADTEAFF. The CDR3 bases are TGTGCCAGCAGCTTGACAGGTGGGGCGGACACTGAAGCTTTCTTT. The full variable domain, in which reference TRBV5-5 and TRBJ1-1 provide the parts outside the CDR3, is DAGVTQSPTHLIKTRGQQVTLRCSPISGHKSVSWYQQVLGQGPQFIFQYYEKEERGRGNFPDRFSARQFPNYSSELNVNALLLGDSALYLCASSLTGGADTEAFFGQGTRLTVV.

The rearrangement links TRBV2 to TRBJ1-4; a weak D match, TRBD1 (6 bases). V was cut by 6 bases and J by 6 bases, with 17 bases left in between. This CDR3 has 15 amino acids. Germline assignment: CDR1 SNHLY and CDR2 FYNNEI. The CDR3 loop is CASSFRGRVDEKLFF. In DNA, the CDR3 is TGTGCCAGCAGCTTCAGGGGCCGGGTAGATGAAAAACTGTTTTTT.

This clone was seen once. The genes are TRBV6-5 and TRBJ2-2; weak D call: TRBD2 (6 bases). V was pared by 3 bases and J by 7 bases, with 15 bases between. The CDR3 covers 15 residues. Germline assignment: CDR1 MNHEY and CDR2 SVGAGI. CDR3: CASSYRGGNVGELFF. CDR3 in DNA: TGTGCCAGCAGTTATAGAGGCGGGAATGTCGGGGAGCTGTTTTTT.

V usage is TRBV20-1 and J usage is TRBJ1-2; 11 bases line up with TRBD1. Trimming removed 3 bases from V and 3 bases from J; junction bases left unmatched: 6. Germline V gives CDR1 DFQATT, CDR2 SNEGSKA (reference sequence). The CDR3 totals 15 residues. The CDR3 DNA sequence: TGCAGTGCTAGTGGGACAGGGGGATTTGACTATGGCTACACCTTC. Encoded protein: CSASGTGGFDYGYTF.